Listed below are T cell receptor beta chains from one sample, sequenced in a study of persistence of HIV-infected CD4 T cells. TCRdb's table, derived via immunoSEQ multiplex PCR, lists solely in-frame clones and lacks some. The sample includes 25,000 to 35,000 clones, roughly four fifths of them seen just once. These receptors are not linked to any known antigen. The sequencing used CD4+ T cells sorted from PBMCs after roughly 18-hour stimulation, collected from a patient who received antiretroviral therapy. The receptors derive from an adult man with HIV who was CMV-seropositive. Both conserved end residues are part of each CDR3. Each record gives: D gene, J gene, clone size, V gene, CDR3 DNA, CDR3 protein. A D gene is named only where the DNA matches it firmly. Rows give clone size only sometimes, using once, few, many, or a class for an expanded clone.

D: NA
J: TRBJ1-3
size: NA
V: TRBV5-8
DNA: TGTGCCAGCAGCTTGGCGACATCTACGAAGATATATTTT
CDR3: CASSLATSTKIYF

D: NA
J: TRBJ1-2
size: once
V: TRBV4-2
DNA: TGTGCCAGCAGCCAAGATCCCGGCTATGGCTACACCTTC
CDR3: CASSQDPGYGYTF

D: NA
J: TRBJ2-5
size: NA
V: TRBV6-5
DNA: TGTGCCAGCAAGTATGTAGCGGCCGTTCAAGAGACCCAGTACTTC
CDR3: CASKYVAAVQETQYF

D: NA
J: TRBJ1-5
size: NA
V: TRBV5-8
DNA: TGTGCCAGCAGCTACTCAGGGACGTCCCTAAATCAGCCCCAGCATTTT
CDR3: CASSYSGTSLNQPQHF

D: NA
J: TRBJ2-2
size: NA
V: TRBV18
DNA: TGTGCCAGCTCCCGCGAGGCGGTGATCGGGGAGCTGTTTTTT
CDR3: CASSREAVIGELFF

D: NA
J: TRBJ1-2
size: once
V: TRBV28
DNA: TGTGCCAGCAGTTTAAGCTGGGGGCCACCGGCCTATGGCTACACCTTC
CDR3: CASSLSWGPPAYGYTF

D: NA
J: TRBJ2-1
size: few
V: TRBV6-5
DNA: TGTGCCAGCAGTAAGGACGGGAGTCTAAGGAATGAGCAGTTCTTC
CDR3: CASSKDGSLRNEQFF

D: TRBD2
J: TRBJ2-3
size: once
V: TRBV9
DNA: TGTGCCAGCAGCCTTGCCGGGACTAGCGGTTCAGATACGCAGTATTTT
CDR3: CASSLAGTSGSDTQYF

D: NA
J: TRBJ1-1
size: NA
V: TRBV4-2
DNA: TGTGCCAGCAGCCAAGATCGACGGGGAAACACTGAAGCTTTCTTT
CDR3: CASSQDRRGNTEAFF

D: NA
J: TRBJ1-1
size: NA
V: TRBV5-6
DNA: TGTGCCAGCAGCTTGGTCCAGGGGAACACTGAAGCTTTCTTT
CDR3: CASSLVQGNTEAFF

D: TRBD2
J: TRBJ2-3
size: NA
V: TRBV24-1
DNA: TGTGCCACCAGTGAGACGGGGGGTTCAGATACGCAGTATTTT
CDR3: CATSETGGSDTQYF

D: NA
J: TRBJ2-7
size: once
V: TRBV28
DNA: TGTGCCAGCAGTCAAGTTCGACAGGCGGGTCGGGGACAGCAGTACTTC
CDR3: CASSQVRQAGRGQQYF

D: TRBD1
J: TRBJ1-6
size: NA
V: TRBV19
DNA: TGTGCCAGCCTGAACCGGGACAGGAATTCACCCCTCCACTTT
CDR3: CASLNRDRNSPLHF

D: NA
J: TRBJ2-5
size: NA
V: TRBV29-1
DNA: TGCAGCGTTGGGGAGACCCAGTACTTC
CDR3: CSVGETQYF

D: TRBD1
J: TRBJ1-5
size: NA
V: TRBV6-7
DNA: TGTGCCAGCAGTGTGGGACAGGGGATCAATCAGCCCCAGCATTTT
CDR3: CASSVGQGINQPQHF

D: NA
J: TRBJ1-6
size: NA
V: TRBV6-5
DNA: TGTGCCAGCAGCCGGGACCTCAATTCACCCCTCCACTTT
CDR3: CASSRDLNSPLHF

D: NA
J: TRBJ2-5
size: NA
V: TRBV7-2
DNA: TGTGCCAGCAGCTTTGGCCAGAAAGAGACCCAGTACTTC
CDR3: CASSFGQKETQYF

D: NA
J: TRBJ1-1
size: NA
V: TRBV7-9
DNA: TGTGCCAGCAGCTTAGAACAGGGGAACACTGAAGCTTTCTTT
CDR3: CASSLEQGNTEAFF

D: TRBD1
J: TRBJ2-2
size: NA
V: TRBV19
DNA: TGTGCCAGTAGTATAGGAGGACAGGGGAGGGGAACCGGGGAGCTGTTTTTT
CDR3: CASSIGGQGRGTGELFF

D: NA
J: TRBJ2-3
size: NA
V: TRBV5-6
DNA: TGTGCCAGCAGCTTGGTAGCGGATAGTCATTTT
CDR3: CASSLVADSHF

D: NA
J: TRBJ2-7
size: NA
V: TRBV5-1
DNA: TGCGCCAGCAGCTTGGCCTCAGGGGTCGACGAGCAGTACTTC
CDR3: CASSLASGVDEQYF

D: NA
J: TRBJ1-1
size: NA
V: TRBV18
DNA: TGTGCCAGCTCATTAGGCAGGGAAGCTTTCTTT
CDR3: CASSLGREAFF

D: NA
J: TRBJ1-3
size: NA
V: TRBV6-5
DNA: TGTGCCAGCAGTTTGACAGGCGTACTCTCTGGAAACACCATATATTTT
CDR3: CASSLTGVLSGNTIYF

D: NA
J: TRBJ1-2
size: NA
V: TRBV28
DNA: TGTGCCAGCAGTTTGGGCAGGGTTACCTATGGCTACACCTTC
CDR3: CASSLGRVTYGYTF

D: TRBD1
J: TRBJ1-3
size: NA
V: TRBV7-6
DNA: TGTGCCAGCAGCCTGGGACAGGGGTTTGGAAACACCATATATTTT
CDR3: CASSLGQGFGNTIYF

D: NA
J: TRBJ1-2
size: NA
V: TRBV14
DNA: TGTGCCAGCAGCATTCTGTCAGGGGAACATGAGGGCTACACCTTC
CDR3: CASSILSGEHEGYTF

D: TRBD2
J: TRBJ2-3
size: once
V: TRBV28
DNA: TGTGCCAGCAGTTTATACGGGCTAGCGGGAACCAAAGATACGCAGTATTTT
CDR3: CASSLYGLAGTKDTQYF

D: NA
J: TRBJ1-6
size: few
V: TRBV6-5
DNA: TGTGCCAGCAGACCCGGGTCCAATTCACCCCTCCACTTT
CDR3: CASRPGSNSPLHF

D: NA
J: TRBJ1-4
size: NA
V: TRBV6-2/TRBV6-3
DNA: TGTGCCAGCAGTTACTCGAGTGATCCCGGGGAGTTATTTTATGAAAAACTGTTTTTT
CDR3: CASSYSSDPGELFYEKLFF